This is a list of T cell receptor beta chains from one sample in a study of long-term antiretroviral therapy in people with HIV. TCRdb's table, derived via immunoSEQ multiplex PCR, lists solely in-frame clones and lacks some. Of 35,000 to 45,000 clones in the sample, around 82% were seen once. The starting material was unsorted PBMCs, obtained 0.3 years after starting antiretroviral therapy. These receptors were taken from a young man with HIV. CDR3s include the opening cysteine and the closing phenylalanine or tryptophan. Each record gives: D gene, clone size, J gene, V gene, CDR3 DNA, CDR3 protein. D genes are given only for firm matches. Clone size is not always given. Where it is, it says once, few, many or a class for expanded clones.

NA NA TRBJ2-5 TRBV5-4 TGTGCCAGCAGCTGGTGGGGGGAGACCCAGTACTTC CASSWWGETQYF
NA once TRBJ2-5 TRBV2 TGTGCCAGCAGTGAATTCCAGACAGCCCAGCAAGAGACCCAGTACTTC CASSEFQTAQQETQYF
NA NA TRBJ2-1 TRBV10-1 TGCGCCCTCGGCGGTGGCCCCCCCAATGAGCAGTTCTTC CALGGGPPNEQFF
NA NA TRBJ1-5 TRBV7-3 TGTGCCAGCAGCTTATACCACGGTACCCAGCCCCAGCATTTT CASSLYHGTQPQHF
NA NA TRBJ1-1 TRBV11-2 TGTGCCAGCAGCTTAGATCCGGTCCCGAACACTGAAGCTTTCTTT CASSLDPVPNTEAFF
NA NA TRBJ1-6 TRBV18 TGTGCCAGCAACCGGGATAATTCACCCCTCCACTTT CASNRDNSPLHF
TRBD1 once TRBJ1-2 TRBV19 TGTGCCAGTAGTGTCTGGGACAGGGGGCTCCCCCACACCTTC CASSVWDRGLPHTF
NA NA TRBJ2-3 TRBV30 TGTGCCTGGAACAAAGGCACAGATACGCAGTATTTT CAWNKGTDTQYF
TRBD2 NA TRBJ2-3 TRBV5-4 TGTGCCAGCTCGTTACTAGGGACTAGCGGAGATACGCAGTATTTT CASSLLGTSGDTQYF
NA NA TRBJ1-4 TRBV2 TGTGCCAGCTGCGGCAGAGTTAATGAAAAACTGTTTTTT CASCGRVNEKLFF
NA NA TRBJ2-1 TRBV6-1 TGTGCCAGCAGTGAACTGGGCAGCCACAATGAGCAGTTCTTC CASSELGSHNEQFF
NA few TRBJ2-5 TRBV7-9 TGTGCCAGCAGCTTAGCGCTGTCAGTTGTCTACCGAAAAGAGACCCAGTACTTC CASSLALSVVYRKETQYF